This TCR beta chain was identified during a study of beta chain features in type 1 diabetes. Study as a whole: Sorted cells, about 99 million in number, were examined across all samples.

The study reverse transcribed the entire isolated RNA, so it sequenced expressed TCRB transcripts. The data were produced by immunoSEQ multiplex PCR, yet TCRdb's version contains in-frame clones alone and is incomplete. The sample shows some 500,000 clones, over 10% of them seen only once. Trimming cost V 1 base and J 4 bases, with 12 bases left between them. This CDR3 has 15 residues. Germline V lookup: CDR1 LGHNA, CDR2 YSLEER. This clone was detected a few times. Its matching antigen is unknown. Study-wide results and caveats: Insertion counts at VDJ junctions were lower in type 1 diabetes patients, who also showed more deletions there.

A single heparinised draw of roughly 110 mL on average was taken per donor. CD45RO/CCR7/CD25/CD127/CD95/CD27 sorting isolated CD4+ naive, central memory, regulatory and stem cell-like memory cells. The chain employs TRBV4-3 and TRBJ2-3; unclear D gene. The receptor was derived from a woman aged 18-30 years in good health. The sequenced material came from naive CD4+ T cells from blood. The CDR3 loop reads CASSQGAVRADTQYF. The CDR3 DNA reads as TGCGCCAGCAGCCAAGGTGCAGTCCGAGCAGATACGCAGTATTTT.